This T cell receptor (beta chain) was identified in a study of T-cell reconstitution after alpha-beta-depleted transplantation in children. Note on this clonotype: Its antigen is unknown.

Unique molecular identifiers were incorporated into the prepared TCRbeta library. From the PCR reads, TCRdb called clonotypes with MiXCR, one entry per CDR3 protein. Seen here are a few hundred thousand distinct CDR3 sequences, 10% to 15% observed once, and the top ten hold around 2.2%. There are 16 residues in the CDR3. Germline V gives CDR1 MDHEN, CDR2 SYDVKM. The V gene lost 3 bases and the J gene lost 2 bases, with 17 bases spanning the gap. Study-level results: Several hundred graft clones that had expanded were reportedly the source of alpha-beta T cells about two months after transplant. By one year post-transplant, T-cell counts and diversity largely arose from T cells that were newly produced. High day-60 TCRbeta diversity in some patients came from surviving recipient T cells and thymic progenitors.

The TCR comes from a male patient younger than 18 who had a stem cell transplant for acute myeloid leukemia, so the T cells may come from the graft donor. This chain joins TRBV28 and TRBJ2-7; D possibly corresponds to TRBD2 (6 bases). Specimen: PBMCs, mostly from graft donor cells, collected 360 days after TCRalphabeta/CD19-depleted stem cell transplant. DNA of the CDR3: TGTGCCAGCAGTTTCCGACCGGGACGCGGGACCTACGAGCAGTACTTC. It encodes CASSFRPGRGTYEQYF.